The 13 T cell receptor beta chains below all came from one sample that was sequenced in a study of blood T cell repertoires in COVID-19. Some clones are missing from TCRdb's copy, which holds only in-frame ones; the method was immunoSEQ multiplex PCR. The table has around 200,000 clones, 70% to 90% seen once. Sequencing used peripheral blood. The receptors were sampled from a human donor with active or convalescent COVID-19. The donor label of this sample is uncertain.

The rearrangement links TRBV6-5 to TRBJ2-7; D gene uncertain. Trimming stripped 0 bases from V and 0 bases from J, with 6 bases between. Germline V gene sequence: CDR1 MNHEY, CDR2 SVGAGI. This CDR3 is 14 amino acids long. CDR3 nucleotide sequence: TGTGCCAGCAGTTACTCGGCAGGCTCCTACGAGCAGTACTTC. Amino acid sequence: CASSYSAGSYEQYF.

Sample share makes this clone medium-sized. This chain links TRBV6-5 with TRBJ1-5; weak D call: TRBD1 (6 bases). The CDR3 covers 14 residues. The germline CDR1 and CDR2 sequences are MNHEY and SVGAGI. V was pared by 6 bases and J by 3 bases, with 12 bases between. The CDR3 is CASRPDRTNQPQHF. DNA of the CDR3: TGTGCCAGCAGACCCGACAGGACCAATCAGCCCCAGCATTTT.

The V and J genes are TRBV6-1 and TRBJ1-5; D is undetermined. Per the germline V gene, CDR1 is MNHNS and CDR2 is SASEGT. Trimming took 1 base from V and 2 from J, leaving 9 bases between them. This CDR3 comprises 15 residues. CDR3 bases: TGTGCCAGCAGTGAAGGAGGGTCCGGCAATCAGCCCCAGCATTTT. Its protein is CASSEGGSGNQPQHF.

The chain recombines TRBV11-1 with TRBJ2-1; 11 bases line up with TRBD1. The CDR3 is made up of 16 amino acids. V gave up 1 base and J gave up 4 bases; unmatched junction bases: 3. The germline V gene has CDR1 SGHAT and CDR2 FQDESV (reference sequence). CDR3 loop: CASSLVDRGRYNEQFF. DNA of the CDR3: TGTGCCAGCAGCTTAGTGGACAGGGGGCGATACAATGAGCAGTTCTTC. The entire variable domain, with the rest obtained from reference TRBV11-1 and TRBJ2-1, is as follows: EAEVAQSPRYKITEKSQAVAFWCDPISGHATLYWYRQILGQGPELLVQFQDESVVDDSQLPKDRFSAERLKGVDSTLKIQPAELGDSAMYLCASSLVDRGRYNEQFFGPGTRLTVL.

V is TRBV28 and J is TRBJ1-2; D gene ambiguous. V gave up 2 bases and J gave up 8 bases, with 12 bases separating them. The CDR3 spans 13 residues. The germline gives CDR1 MDHEN, CDR2 SYDVKM. CDR3 DNA: TGTGCCAGCAGTTTAGGAGGGCGAGGCGGCTACACCTTC. Translation: CASSLGGRGGYTF.

The chain recombines TRBV2 with TRBJ1-2; 9 positions agree with TRBD1. V trimming: 3 bases; J trimming: 7 bases; junction bases outside the gene matches: 6. Germline CDR1 and CDR2: SNHLY and FYNNEI. CDR3 size: 14 residues. The CDR3 protein is CASSEDRGRGGYTF. CDR3 sequence (DNA): TGTGCCAGCAGTGAGGACAGGGGAAGAGGTGGCTACACCTTC.

V usage is TRBV7-2 and J usage is TRBJ1-1; 7 bases are a match to TRBD1. Germline values: CDR1 SGHTA, CDR2 FQGNSA. V shed 5 bases, J shed 0 bases, and the junction held 6 bases outside the gene matches. The CDR3 length is 15 residues. The CDR3 region has the DNA TGTGCCAGCAGCGCAGGGACAGATATGAACACTGAAGCTTTCTTT. It is translated as CASSAGTDMNTEAFF. Full variable domain (outside the CDR3, taken from reference TRBV7-2 and TRBJ1-1): GAGVSQSPSNKVTEKGKDVELRCDPISGHTALYWYRQSLGQGLEFLIYFQGNSAPDKSGLPSDRFSAERTGGSVSTLTIQRTQQEDSAVYLCASSAGTDMNTEAFFGQGTRLTVV.

This sequence joins TRBV7-2 and TRBJ2-7; 8 nucleotides line up with TRBD1. The germline gives CDR1 SGHTA, CDR2 FQGNSA. The J segment lost 1 base and the V segment lost 5 bases, leaving 7 bases of the junction unmatched. This CDR3 is built from 15 residues. CDR3 sequence: CASSPWTGKSYEQYF. The CDR3 region has the DNA TGTGCCAGCAGCCCTTGGACAGGGAAGTCCTACGAGCAGTACTTC.

This clone was observed once. This CDR3 is CASRTGSNYGYTF. The CDR3 region has the DNA TGTGCCAGCAGGACAGGTAGCAACTATGGCTACACCTTC. V gene TRBV6-5 combines with J gene TRBJ1-2; D is perhaps TRBD1 (6 bases). Between the trimmed V and J ends, which lost 6 bases and 2 bases, there was a span of 10 bases. The CDR3 is made up of 13 amino acids. The germline gives CDR1 MNHEY, CDR2 SVGAGI.

The chain links TRBV7-2 to TRBJ1-1; 8 bases are a match to TRBD1. V dropped 0 bases and J dropped 0; count of bases not matched to a gene: 6. Germline V gene lookup returns CDR1 SGHTA and CDR2 FQGNSA. This CDR3 has 17 amino acids. This CDR3 is CASSLARGRGMNTEAFF. CDR3 nucleotide sequence: TGTGCCAGCAGCTTAGCCAGGGGGCGCGGTATGAACACTGAAGCTTTCTTT.

This clone showed up just a few times. This sequence joins TRBV2 and TRBJ2-5; TRBD2 might be the D (5 bases). The CDR3 is 16 residues long. Per germline, CDR1 SNHLY and CDR2 FYNNEI. The V end lost 3 bases, the J end lost 2 bases, and 16 bases lay between the germline ends. The CDR3, as DNA: TGTGCCAGCAGTGAGAGGGCCGCGGACTGGCAAGAGACCCAGTACTTC. It is translated as CASSERAADWQETQYF.

This clone was detected only a few times. The chain couples TRBV6-1 to TRBJ2-7, with D maybe TRBD1 (6 bases). The CDR3 consists of 14 residues. Germline V gene lookup returns CDR1 MNHNS and CDR2 SASEGT. V was pared by 0 bases and J by 6 bases, with 12 bases between. CDR3 region: CASSEAGASGEQYF. CDR3 DNA sequence: TGTGCCAGCAGTGAAGCGGGGGCGAGCGGCGAGCAGTACTTC.

The J gene is TRBJ2-5, the V gene TRBV6-5, with D perhaps matching TRBD2 (6 bases). This CDR3 region has 13 residues. Trimming pared 6 bases from V and 5 bases from J, leaving 13 bases between. Germline V CDR1 and CDR2: MNHEY, SVGAGI. The CDR3, as DNA: TGTGCCAGCAGGGACTATTCTCGGGAGACCCAGTACTTC. This gives the protein CASRDYSRETQYF.